These 4 T cell receptor beta chains share one sample of origin, sequenced in a study of blood T cell repertoires in COVID-19. TCRdb's copy holds only in-frame clones and misses some; the assay was immunoSEQ multiplex PCR. The repertoire consists of under 80,000 clones, with about 82% occurring once and the leading ten covering more than 4.5%. Sample: peripheral blood. These receptors all come from a woman older than 75 with active or convalescent COVID-19.

The rearrangement joins TRBV9 to TRBJ2-3; possibly TRBD1 for D (6 bases). Germline V gene lookup returns CDR1 SGDLS and CDR2 YYNGEE. Trimming shortened V by 4 bases and J by 5 bases, and 17 bases separated the two germline ends. The CDR3 sequence is 15 residues long. The CDR3: CASSLGGAGGDTQYF. CDR3 in DNA: TGTGCCAGCAGCTTAGGGGGAGCAGGTGGAGATACGCAGTATTTT.

The chain employs TRBV4-3 and TRBJ2-7; 10 nucleotides agree with TRBD2. The V gene end was trimmed by 3 bases and the J gene end by 3 bases; junction bases not matched to a gene: 8. Germline CDR1 and CDR2: LGHNA and YSLEER. This CDR3 region has 16 residues. This CDR3 is CASSQQFSGGYYEQYF. Written as DNA, the CDR3 is TGCGCCAGCAGCCAGCAATTTAGCGGGGGGTACTACGAGCAGTACTTC.

The J gene is TRBJ2-5, the V gene TRBV4-3; 9 bases align to TRBD1. CDR1 and CDR2 (germline): LGHNA, YSLEER. Trimming cost V 4 bases and J 4 bases; bases outside gene matches: 7. This CDR3 contains 15 residues. The CDR3: CASSRKQGAAETQYF. DNA of the CDR3: TGCGCCAGCAGCCGGAAACAGGGGGCGGCAGAGACCCAGTACTTC.

The rearrangement uses TRBV7-2 and TRBJ2-3; TRBD1 is a possible D gene (6 bases). Germline assignment: CDR1 SGHTA and CDR2 FQGNSA. The CDR3 sequence is 15 residues long. V lost 4 bases, J lost 0 bases, and 11 bases lay in between. This chain's CDR3 is CASSSQGVSTDTQYF. The CDR3 bases are TGTGCCAGCAGCTCACAGGGTGTTAGCACAGATACGCAGTATTTT. Filled out from reference TRBV7-2 and TRBJ2-3, the complete variable domain reads GAGVSQSPSNKVTEKGKDVELRCDPISGHTALYWYRQSLGQGLEFLIYFQGNSAPDKSGLPSDRFSAERTGGSVSTLTIQRTQQEDSAVYLCASSSQGVSTDTQYFGPGTRLTVL.